Listed below are T cell receptor beta chains from one sample, sequenced in a study of blood T cells in healthy people across ages. A single record per CDR3 protein comes from TCRdb applying MiXCR to the 5' RACE reads. This sample carries about 640,000 distinct CDR3 sequences, around 54% of them seen once, and the ten largest clones take 35% to 40%. Sequenced material: blood. The receptors stem from a man in his fifties or sixties in good health. Each CDR3 is given with its conserved first and last residue. D genes are given only for firm matches. The listing skips clone size in some rows; elsewhere it reads once, few, many or a size class.

v_gene: TRBV11-2
abundance: -
d_gene: -
j_gene: TRBJ1-4
CDR3aa: CASSFPGHGGEKLFF
CDR3nt: TGTGCCAGCAGCTTCCCAGGGCACGGTGGTGAAAAACTGTTTTTT

v_gene: TRBV20-1
abundance: once
d_gene: -
j_gene: TRBJ2-5
CDR3aa: CSARDQRGGETQYF
CDR3nt: TGCAGTGCTAGAGATCAGAGGGGGGGAGAGACCCAGTACTTC

v_gene: TRBV9
abundance: -
d_gene: -
j_gene: TRBJ2-1
CDR3aa: CASSENINEQFF
CDR3nt: TGTGCCAGCAGCGAGAATATCAATGAGCAGTTCTTC

v_gene: TRBV3-1
abundance: -
d_gene: TRBD2
j_gene: TRBJ2-1
CDR3aa: CASSRDGGADNEQFF
CDR3nt: TGTGCCAGCAGCCGCGACGGGGGGGCCGACAATGAGCAGTTCTTC

v_gene: TRBV9
abundance: few
d_gene: -
j_gene: TRBJ2-6
CDR3aa: CASSVAGSGANVLTF
CDR3nt: TGTGCCAGCAGCGTAGCGGGCTCTGGGGCCAACGTCCTGACTTTC

v_gene: TRBV9
abundance: few
d_gene: -
j_gene: TRBJ1-2
CDR3aa: CASSVGGAMAVGYGYTF
CDR3nt: TGTGCCAGCAGCGTAGGGGGGGCCATGGCCGTGGGCTATGGCTACACCTTC

v_gene: TRBV10-2
abundance: once
d_gene: -
j_gene: TRBJ1-6
CDR3aa: CASRDGTVNSPLHF
CDR3nt: TGCGCCAGCAGGGATGGGACCGTTAATTCACCCCTCCACTTT

v_gene: TRBV5-1
abundance: once
d_gene: TRBD1
j_gene: TRBJ2-7
CDR3aa: CASSADRTAYEQYF
CDR3nt: TGCGCCAGCAGCGCGGACAGGACCGCCTACGAGCAGTACTTC

v_gene: TRBV10-3
abundance: -
d_gene: TRBD1
j_gene: TRBJ1-2
CDR3aa: CAISGQGPPDGYTF
CDR3nt: TGTGCCATCAGCGGACAGGGGCCCCCCGATGGCTACACCTTC

v_gene: TRBV12-3/TRBV12-4
abundance: -
d_gene: -
j_gene: TRBJ1-4
CDR3aa: CASSLGDTTEKLFF
CDR3nt: TGTGCCAGCAGTTTAGGAGACACGACGGAAAAACTGTTTTTT

v_gene: TRBV12-3/TRBV12-4
abundance: few
d_gene: -
j_gene: TRBJ2-5
CDR3aa: CASSLQDVRGETQYF
CDR3nt: TGTGCCAGCAGTTTACAGGACGTCCGGGGGGAGACCCAGTACTTC

v_gene: TRBV5-1
abundance: -
d_gene: -
j_gene: TRBJ1-1
CDR3aa: CASSLGDALGNTEAFF
CDR3nt: TGCGCCAGCAGCTTGGGGGACGCCCTCGGGAACACTGAAGCTTTCTTT

v_gene: TRBV5-1
abundance: -
d_gene: TRBD1
j_gene: TRBJ1-2
CDR3aa: CASSLDRTGYNYGYTF
CDR3nt: TGCGCCAGCAGCTTGGACAGGACAGGGTATAACTATGGCTACACCTTC

v_gene: TRBV9
abundance: -
d_gene: -
j_gene: TRBJ2-2
CDR3aa: CASSVGVLGGVSTGELFF
CDR3nt: TGTGCCAGCAGCGTAGGAGTTTTGGGTGGCGTTAGCACCGGGGAGCTGTTTTTT

v_gene: TRBV6-1
abundance: -
d_gene: -
j_gene: TRBJ2-7
CDR3aa: CASSEVVASPYEQYF
CDR3nt: TGTGCCAGCAGTGAAGTTGTGGCCAGCCCCTACGAGCAGTACTTC

v_gene: TRBV7-9
abundance: -
d_gene: TRBD1
j_gene: TRBJ1-2
CDR3aa: CASSLAIQGSPGYTF
CDR3nt: TGTGCCAGCAGCTTAGCCATACAGGGGTCCCCTGGCTACACCTTC

v_gene: TRBV20-1
abundance: -
d_gene: -
j_gene: TRBJ1-2
CDR3aa: CSATRDVRNYGYTF
CDR3nt: TGCAGTGCTACCCGGGACGTTCGGAACTATGGCTACACCTTC

v_gene: TRBV3-1
abundance: few
d_gene: -
j_gene: TRBJ2-5
CDR3aa: CASSQTGGPETQYF
CDR3nt: TGTGCCAGCAGCCAGACGGGGGGCCCAGAGACCCAGTACTTC

v_gene: TRBV5-1
abundance: -
d_gene: -
j_gene: TRBJ1-4
CDR3aa: CASRGSEGSPEKLFF
CDR3nt: TGCGCCAGCCGAGGGTCGGAGGGGTCTCCGGAAAAACTGTTTTTT

v_gene: TRBV12-3/TRBV12-4
abundance: -
d_gene: -
j_gene: TRBJ2-5
CDR3aa: CASSQSGLETQYF
CDR3nt: TGTGCCAGCAGCCAGTCCGGGCTCGAGACCCAGTACTTC

v_gene: TRBV3-1
abundance: -
d_gene: TRBD2
j_gene: TRBJ2-3
CDR3aa: CASSRQTSGVTDTQYF
CDR3nt: TGTGCCAGCAGCCGTCAGACTAGCGGGGTCACAGATACGCAGTATTTT

v_gene: TRBV27
abundance: -
d_gene: TRBD1
j_gene: TRBJ2-1
CDR3aa: CASSSSGTGLYNEQFF
CDR3nt: TGTGCCAGCAGTTCCTCTGGGACAGGGCTTTACAATGAGCAGTTCTTC

v_gene: TRBV7-9
abundance: few
d_gene: -
j_gene: TRBJ2-1
CDR3aa: CASSSSRGGSLPNEQFF
CDR3nt: TGTGCCAGCAGCTCGTCTAGGGGGGGGAGTCTCCCCAATGAGCAGTTCTTC

v_gene: TRBV6-6
abundance: -
d_gene: -
j_gene: TRBJ2-3
CDR3aa: CASSYGGTEADTQYF
CDR3nt: TGTGCCAGCAGTTACGGTGGGACTGAAGCAGATACGCAGTATTTT

v_gene: TRBV4-2
abundance: few
d_gene: -
j_gene: TRBJ1-2
CDR3aa: CASSQDPGMSYGYTF
CDR3nt: TGTGCCAGCAGCCAAGATCCAGGGATGAGCTATGGCTACACCTTC

v_gene: TRBV29-1
abundance: -
d_gene: -
j_gene: TRBJ2-3
CDR3aa: CSGGGGTASTDTQYF
CDR3nt: TGCAGCGGTGGGGGAGGGACAGCTAGCACAGATACGCAGTATTTT

v_gene: TRBV4-1
abundance: few
d_gene: TRBD1
j_gene: TRBJ2-1
CDR3aa: CASSQDRDRGNNEQFF
CDR3nt: TGCGCCAGCAGCCAAGATAGAGACAGGGGAAACAATGAGCAGTTCTTC

v_gene: TRBV5-1
abundance: few
d_gene: -
j_gene: TRBJ2-3
CDR3aa: CASSLVQRTDTQYF
CDR3nt: TGCGCCAGCAGCTTGGTGCAACGCACAGATACGCAGTATTTT

v_gene: TRBV28
abundance: few
d_gene: TRBD1
j_gene: TRBJ2-4
CDR3aa: CASSVTYPSVTGTLAKNIQYF
CDR3nt: TGTGCCAGCAGTGTAACTTACCCCTCCGTGACAGGGACCCTAGCCAAAAACATTCAGTACTTC

v_gene: TRBV5-4
abundance: -
d_gene: -
j_gene: TRBJ2-7
CDR3aa: CASSLGRREAEQYF
CDR3nt: TGTGCCAGCAGCTTGGGACGGAGGGAGGCTGAGCAGTACTTC

v_gene: TRBV5-1
abundance: few
d_gene: TRBD2
j_gene: TRBJ2-1
CDR3aa: CASSLMGTSANNEQFF
CDR3nt: TGCGCCAGCAGCTTGATGGGGACTAGCGCCAACAATGAGCAGTTCTTC

v_gene: TRBV20-1
abundance: -
d_gene: TRBD2
j_gene: TRBJ2-5
CDR3aa: CSFSPAGGSQETQYF
CDR3nt: TGCAGTTTCTCCCCGGCGGGGGGATCCCAAGAGACCCAGTACTTC

v_gene: TRBV7-9
abundance: few
d_gene: TRBD1
j_gene: TRBJ2-2
CDR3aa: CASSRQGAPTGELFF
CDR3nt: TGTGCCAGCAGCCGACAGGGGGCGCCCACCGGGGAGCTGTTTTTT

v_gene: TRBV6-2/TRBV6-3
abundance: few
d_gene: -
j_gene: TRBJ2-1
CDR3aa: CASRQGLTRANEQFF
CDR3nt: TGTGCCAGCAGACAAGGACTCACGCGGGCGAATGAGCAGTTCTTC

v_gene: TRBV3-1
abundance: few
d_gene: -
j_gene: TRBJ1-2
CDR3aa: CASSQQYQFYGYTF
CDR3nt: TGTGCCAGCAGCCAACAGTATCAGTTCTATGGCTACACCTTC

v_gene: TRBV12-5
abundance: -
d_gene: TRBD1
j_gene: TRBJ2-7
CDR3aa: CASAMTGYSYEQYF
CDR3nt: TGTGCTAGTGCCATGACAGGGTACTCCTACGAGCAGTACTTC

v_gene: TRBV20-1
abundance: -
d_gene: -
j_gene: TRBJ1-2
CDR3aa: CSARDGPLVGYTF
CDR3nt: TGCAGTGCTAGAGACGGGCCCCTCGTTGGCTACACCTTC

v_gene: TRBV25-1
abundance: few
d_gene: -
j_gene: TRBJ2-3
CDR3aa: CASAGPTSNTQYF
CDR3nt: TGTGCCAGCGCGGGCCCTACATCAAATACGCAGTATTTT

v_gene: TRBV4-1
abundance: -
d_gene: -
j_gene: TRBJ2-7
CDR3aa: CASSQFEGISDEQYF
CDR3nt: TGCGCCAGCAGCCAATTTGAGGGGATCTCCGACGAGCAGTACTTC

v_gene: TRBV7-9
abundance: -
d_gene: -
j_gene: TRBJ1-1
CDR3aa: CASSFGQLNTEAFF
CDR3nt: TGTGCCAGCAGCTTTGGACAGTTGAACACTGAAGCTTTCTTT

v_gene: TRBV9
abundance: -
d_gene: -
j_gene: TRBJ2-4
CDR3aa: CAPGAKNIQYF
CDR3nt: TGTGCCCCCGGGGCCAAAAACATTCAGTACTTC

v_gene: TRBV7-2
abundance: many
d_gene: TRBD1
j_gene: TRBJ2-1
CDR3aa: CASSLAQGDGQFF
CDR3nt: TGTGCCAGCAGCTTAGCGCAGGGGGACGGGCAGTTCTTC

v_gene: TRBV29-1
abundance: -
d_gene: -
j_gene: TRBJ1-2
CDR3aa: CSEGGQYGYTF
CDR3nt: TGCAGCGAGGGGGGTCAGTATGGCTACACCTTC

v_gene: TRBV20-1
abundance: -
d_gene: -
j_gene: TRBJ2-7
CDR3aa: CSAEGGARSSYEQYF
CDR3nt: TGCAGTGCCGAAGGGGGAGCGAGGAGCTCCTACGAGCAGTACTTC

v_gene: TRBV27
abundance: -
d_gene: TRBD1
j_gene: TRBJ2-7
CDR3aa: CASRPGTGMLYF
CDR3nt: TGTGCCAGCAGACCCGGGACAGGGATGTTGTACTTC

v_gene: TRBV5-4
abundance: few
d_gene: -
j_gene: TRBJ2-7
CDR3aa: CASSLGGISEQYF
CDR3nt: TGTGCCAGCAGCTTGGGTGGCATCTCCGAGCAGTACTTC

v_gene: TRBV12-3/TRBV12-4
abundance: once
d_gene: -
j_gene: TRBJ2-1
CDR3aa: CASSSTGLNNEQFF
CDR3nt: TGTGCCAGCAGTTCGACGGGACTTAACAATGAGCAGTTCTTC

v_gene: TRBV24-1
abundance: -
d_gene: -
j_gene: TRBJ2-7
CDR3aa: CATAGHSGETQYF
CDR3nt: TGTGCCACCGCGGGACACTCAGGGGAGACTCAGTACTTC

v_gene: TRBV10-1
abundance: few
d_gene: TRBD2
j_gene: TRBJ2-5
CDR3aa: CASSELVAGGQETQYF
CDR3nt: TGCGCCAGCAGTGAGTTGGTAGCGGGGGGCCAAGAGACCCAGTACTTC

v_gene: TRBV4-1
abundance: -
d_gene: -
j_gene: TRBJ1-4
CDR3aa: CASSQGPGEKLFF
CDR3nt: TGCGCCAGCAGCCAAGGGCCGGGGGAAAAACTGTTTTTT

v_gene: TRBV10-3
abundance: few
d_gene: -
j_gene: TRBJ2-5
CDR3aa: CAISESPAETQYF
CDR3nt: TGTGCCATCAGTGAGTCGCCAGCAGAGACCCAGTACTTC

v_gene: TRBV7-2
abundance: -
d_gene: -
j_gene: TRBJ2-1
CDR3aa: CASSLAGGIYEQFF
CDR3nt: TGTGCCAGCAGCTTAGCAGGCGGGATCTATGAGCAGTTCTTC

v_gene: TRBV7-9
abundance: -
d_gene: TRBD2
j_gene: TRBJ2-1
CDR3aa: CASSLTSGALNEQFF
CDR3nt: TGTGCCAGCAGTCTCACTAGCGGGGCCTTAAATGAGCAGTTCTTC

v_gene: TRBV6-2/TRBV6-3
abundance: -
d_gene: TRBD2
j_gene: TRBJ2-1
CDR3aa: CASRTGGTYNEQFF
CDR3nt: TGTGCCAGCAGGACGGGGGGAACCTACAATGAGCAGTTCTTC

v_gene: TRBV2
abundance: few
d_gene: -
j_gene: TRBJ2-1
CDR3aa: CASSESLRLFF
CDR3nt: TGTGCCAGCAGTGAGTCTCTGAGACTGTTCTTC